This T cell receptor beta chain was profiled in a study of T cell changes during pregnancy in multiple sclerosis. Using immunoSEQ multiplex PCR, the repertoire was profiled, and TCRdb retains in-frame clones only, with some absent. The sample consists of some 39,000 clones, nearly 90% of them appearing once. This CDR3 spans 17 amino acids. The germline CDR1 and CDR2 sequences are SGHVS and FQNEAQ. Germline trimming cut 5 bases from V and 3 bases from J; bases unmatched to any gene: 15. The chain is built from TRBV7-8 and TRBJ1-2, with 7 nucleotides matching TRBD1. The origin of this receptor is a female donor with multiple sclerosis, enrolled in a pregnancy study. This specimen was CD8+ T cells from peripheral blood mononuclear cells, taken in the first trimester of pregnancy. This CDR3 reads CASSLVRRQGMDYGYTF. As DNA, the CDR3 is TGTGCCAGCAGCCTCGTCCGCCGACAGGGTATGGACTATGGCTACACCTTC.